The TCR beta chain under discussion was sequenced for a study of shared clonotypes between healthy human individuals. Study outcomes and limitations: Among the subsets, naive ones generally showed larger estimated richness than memory ones. Clonotype sharing across a few donors was observed for 4.5% to 6.5% of naive CD4 clonotypes.

This CDR3 spans 17 amino acids. The germline V gene has CDR1 MGHRA and CDR2 YSYEKL. V dropped 4 bases and J dropped 4 bases, with 22 bases sitting between them. On sorted subsets, replicate PCRs used 200 to 250 ng DNA, or 30,000 or so T cell genomes. The protocol was immunoSEQ multiplex PCR, while the TCRdb copy is restricted to in-frame clones and leaves out a portion. The repertoire holds about 2.2 million clones, with roughly 95% as singletons. Selected positively for CCR7 and CD45RO-negative, naive CD8 cells excluded terminally differentiated effector memory CD45RA+ cells. Comment on this clone: What it binds is unknown.

The chain combines TRBV4-1 with TRBJ1-2; D perhaps matches TRBD1 (5 bases). The sequence was collected from a man aged 18 to 30 in good health. Some clones in this sample may be carry-over from other donors' samples. Sequencing input: naive CD8+ T cells from PBMCs. Here the CDR3 reads CASSPSLLGRGLYGYTF. The CDR3 nucleotides are TGCGCCAGCAGCCCGTCCTTATTGGGTCGGGGACTCTATGGCTACACCTTC.